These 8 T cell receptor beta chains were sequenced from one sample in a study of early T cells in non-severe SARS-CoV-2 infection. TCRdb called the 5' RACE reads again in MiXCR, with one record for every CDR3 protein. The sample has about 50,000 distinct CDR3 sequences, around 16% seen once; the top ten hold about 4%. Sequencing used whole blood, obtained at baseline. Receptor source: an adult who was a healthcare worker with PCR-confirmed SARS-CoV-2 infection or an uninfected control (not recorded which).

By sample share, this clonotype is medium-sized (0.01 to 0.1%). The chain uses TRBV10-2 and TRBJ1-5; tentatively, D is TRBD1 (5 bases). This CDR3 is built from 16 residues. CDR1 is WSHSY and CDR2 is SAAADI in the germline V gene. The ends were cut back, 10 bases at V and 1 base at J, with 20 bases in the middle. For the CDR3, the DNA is TGCGCCACCCGGGGCGGCAGCCTAACAAGCAATCAGCCCCAGCATTTT. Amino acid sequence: CATRGGSLTSNQPQHF.

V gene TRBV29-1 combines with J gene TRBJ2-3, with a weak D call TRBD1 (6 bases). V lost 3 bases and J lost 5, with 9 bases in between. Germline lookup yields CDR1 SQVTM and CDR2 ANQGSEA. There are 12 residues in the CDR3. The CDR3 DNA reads TGCAGCGTTGAGGCAGGGGTAGATACGCAGTATTTT. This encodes CSVEAGVDTQYF.

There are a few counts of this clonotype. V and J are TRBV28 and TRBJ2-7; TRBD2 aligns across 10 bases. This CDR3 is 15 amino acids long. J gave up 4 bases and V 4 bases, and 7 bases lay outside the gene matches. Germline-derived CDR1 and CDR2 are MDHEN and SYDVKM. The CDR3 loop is CASSSPSGSGYEQYF. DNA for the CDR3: TGTGCCAGCAGTTCACCTAGCGGGAGTGGGTACGAGCAGTACTTC.

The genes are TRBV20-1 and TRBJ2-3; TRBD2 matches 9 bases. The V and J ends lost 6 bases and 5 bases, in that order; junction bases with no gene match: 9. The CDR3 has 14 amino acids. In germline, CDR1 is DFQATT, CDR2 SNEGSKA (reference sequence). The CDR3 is CSAPRPAGGDTQYF. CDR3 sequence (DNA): TGCAGTGCCCCCCGTCCAGCGGGGGGAGATACGCAGTATTTT.

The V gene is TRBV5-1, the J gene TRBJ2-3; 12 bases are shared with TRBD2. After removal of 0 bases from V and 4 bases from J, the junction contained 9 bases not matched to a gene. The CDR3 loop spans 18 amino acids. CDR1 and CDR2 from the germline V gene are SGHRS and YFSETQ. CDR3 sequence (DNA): TGCGCCAGCAGCTTGGTCCCCTCGACTAGCGGGAGTGCAGATACGCAGTATTTT. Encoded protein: CASSLVPSTSGSADTQYF.

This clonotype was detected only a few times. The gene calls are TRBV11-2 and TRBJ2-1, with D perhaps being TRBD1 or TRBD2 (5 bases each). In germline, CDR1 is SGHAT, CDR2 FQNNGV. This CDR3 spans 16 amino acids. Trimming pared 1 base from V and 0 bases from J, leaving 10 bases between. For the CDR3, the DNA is TGTGCCAGCAGCTTAGGTGCAGGGAGCTCCTACAATGAGCAGTTCTTC. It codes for CASSLGAGSSYNEQFF.

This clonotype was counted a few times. CDR3 region: CASSLNRGRDTQYF. The CDR3 coding sequence is TGTGCCAGCAGTTTAAATCGGGGGCGAGATACGCAGTATTTT. The rearrangement uses TRBV28 and TRBJ2-3; either TRBD1 or TRBD2 may fit D (6 bases each). The V and J ends lost 2 bases and 5 bases respectively, with 11 bases between them. CDR1 and CDR2 from the germline V gene are MDHEN and SYDVKM. CDR3 size: 14 residues.

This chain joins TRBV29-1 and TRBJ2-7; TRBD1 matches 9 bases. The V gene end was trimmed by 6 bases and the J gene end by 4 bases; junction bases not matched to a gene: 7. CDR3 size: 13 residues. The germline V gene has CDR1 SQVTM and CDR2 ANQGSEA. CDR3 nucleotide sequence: TGCAGCGTGCCCTCGGGACAGGGTTACGAGCAGTACTTC. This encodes CSVPSGQGYEQYF.